This T cell receptor beta chain appears in the sequencing data of a study of vaccination effects on CD4 cells after COVID-19. On this clone: Its target is not known.

Sequencing was performed with immunoSEQ multiplex PCR; in TCRdb, only in-frame clones are kept and a portion is missing. The sample yields roughly 71,000 clones, 76% seen once. Prior to sequencing, the ViraFEST assay stimulated PBMC with viral peptide pools, which expanded the antigen-specific CD4+ T cells. Having been cultured for about ten days, the cells underwent CD4+ T cell isolation. All participants had two doses of either the BNT162b2 or mRNA-1273 vaccine. None of these healthy vaccinees had been infected with SARS-CoV-2 before vaccination. This TCR came from a human donor who received a COVID-19 vaccine. Sample: CD4+ T cells from PBMCs cultured with HCoV-OC43 spike peptides, taken after COVID-19 vaccination. Subset given: HCoV-OC43 spike overlapping peptide pool stimulation.

The CDR3 is CASSSQGTEAFF. The CDR3 DNA reads TGTGCCAGCAGCTCTCAAGGGACCGAAGCTTTCTTT. J is TRBJ1-1 and V is TRBV11-3; tentatively, D is TRBD1 (5 bases). There are 12 residues in the CDR3. CDR1 and CDR2 from the germline V gene are SGHNT and YENEEA. V was cut by 4 bases and J by 8 bases, with 11 bases left in between.